The source of this TCR beta chain is a study of T-cell memory formation after mild COVID-19. Across the whole study: Largely, the TCR clusters proved donor specific.

TCRdb ran MiXCR on the 5' RACE reads and lists one entry per CDR3 protein. The sample records about 210,000 distinct CDR3 sequences, around 26% being singletons. The germline V gene has CDR1 SQVTM and CDR2 ANQGSEA. The CDR3 totals 17 residues. The J segment lost 4 bases and the V segment lost 4 bases, leaving 11 bases of the junction unmatched. As concerns this clonotype: What it recognizes is unknown.

Whole-study findings and limits: Whereas later expanders leaned CD4+, clones contracting day 15 to 85 showed a balanced CD4/CD8 makeup. The appearance of some responding clones in pre-infection memory suggested that cross-reactive memory joined.

V usage is TRBV29-1 and J usage is TRBJ2-1; 12 bases match TRBD2. This sequence originates from an adult woman who had mild COVID-19 (a few samples of this study predate the infection). Cell type and time point are not known. Specimen: PBMCs or a T cell subset sorted from them (not recorded which). For the CDR3, the DNA is TGCAGCGTTGTACTAGCGGGAGGTCCCCGGGCGTACAATGAGCAGTTCTTC. Its translation is CSVVLAGGPRAYNEQFF.